These 30 T cell receptor beta chains share one sample of origin, sequenced in a study of cytomegalovirus exposure and HLA in healthy donors. The PCR used 60 Vbeta and 13 Jbeta primers. Some clones are missing from TCRdb's copy, which holds only in-frame ones; the method was immunoSEQ multiplex PCR. The sample yields 170,000 or so clones, roughly 75% seen once. The sample taken for sequencing was PBMCs. Source of these receptors: a man aged 35-49 years in good health and CMV-seronegative.

The chain links TRBV30 to TRBJ1-1, with D possibly TRBD1 on 5 matching bases. The V and J ends lost 3 bases and 1 base respectively, with 15 bases between them. CDR3 length equals 15 residues. CDR1 and CDR2 (germline): GTSNPN, SVGIG (reference sequence). CDR3 sequence (DNA): TGTGCCTGGAGCCGGGGGATTAGGGGGAACACTGAAGCTTTCTTT. Amino acids: CAWSRGIRGNTEAFF. Full variable domain (remainder filled in from reference TRBV30 and TRBJ1-1): SQTIHQWPATLVQPVGSPLSLECTVEGTSNPNLYWYRQAAGRGLQLLFYSVGIGQISSEVPQNLSASRPQDRQFILSSKKLLLSDSGFYLCAWSRGIRGNTEAFFGQGTRLTVV.

This chain uses TRBV5-4 with TRBJ2-2; perhaps TRBD1 as D (6 bases). CDR1 is SGHNT, CDR2 YYREEE, per germline (reference sequence). V lost 2 bases to trimming and J lost 5 bases, with 10 bases between them. The CDR3 is 14 residues long. The CDR3 DNA follows: TGTGCCAGCAGCTTCCTACAGGGAACCGGGGAGCTGTTTTTT. It encodes CASSFLQGTGELFF.

The genes are TRBV7-2 and TRBJ1-1; 9 bases match TRBD1. V dropped 4 bases and J dropped 4; count of bases not matched to a gene: 4. The CDR3 covers 14 residues. CDR1 is SGHTA and CDR2 is FQGNSA in the germline V gene. Written as DNA, the CDR3 is TGTGCCAGCAGCTATCGACAGGGGGGCACTGAAGCTTTCTTT. This gives the protein CASSYRQGGTEAFF.

The V gene is TRBV5-1, the J gene TRBJ2-5; 8 bases are a match to TRBD2. The CDR3 runs 16 residues. V shed 1 base and J 4 bases; nucleotides not matched to a gene: 9. CDR1 SGHRS and CDR2 YFSETQ come from the germline V gene. The CDR3 here is CASSLRLAGRGETQYF. As DNA, the CDR3 is TGCGCCAGCAGCTTGAGGTTAGCGGGAAGGGGAGAGACCCAGTACTTC.

This chain links TRBV10-1 with TRBJ1-5; TRBD1 matches at 7 bases. There are 14 residues in the CDR3. Germline V gene sequence: CDR1 WNHNN, CDR2 SYGVQD (reference sequence). Trimming took 7 bases from V and 6 from J; bases not matched to a gene: 9. The DNA of the CDR3 is TGCGCCAGCACTTCCGGACAGGCCGTTCAGCCCCAGCATTTT. It yields the protein CASTSGQAVQPQHF.

V usage is TRBV27 and J usage is TRBJ2-5, with 13 bases that match TRBD2. The CDR3 is made up of 19 amino acids. The germline CDR1 and CDR2 sequences are MNHEY and SMNVEV (reference sequence). The V gene end was trimmed by 2 bases and the J gene end by 2 bases; junction bases not matched to a gene: 11. DNA for the CDR3: TGTGCCAGCAGTTTAATGGTGACTAGCGGGGGGCCACAACAAGAGACCCAGTACTTC. Protein sequence: CASSLMVTSGGPQQETQYF.

A few counts support this clone. V and J are TRBV6-5 and TRBJ1-2; TRBD1 aligns across 10 bases. With 4 bases clipped from V and 8 bases from J, the junction kept 7 bases outside the gene matches. This CDR3 spans 14 amino acids. CDR1 is MNHEY and CDR2 is SVGAGI in the germline V gene. For the CDR3, the DNA is TGTGCCAGCAGTTTGTCGACAGGGGGCTTAGGCTACACCTTC. This gives the protein CASSLSTGGLGYTF.

Worth noting for this clone: The junction shows a germline mismatch at one end, possibly a read error. The chain has TRBV10-3 and TRBJ2-7, with unresolved D. Germline lookup yields CDR1 ENHRY and CDR2 SYGVKD. The CDR3 has 11 amino acids. The CDR3: CATSELEEQYF. Here the CDR3 DNA reads TGTGCCACCAGTGAGTTGGAGGAGCAGTACTTC.

V gene TRBV29-1 combines with J gene TRBJ2-5, with D perhaps TRBD2 (5 bases). Germline loops: CDR1 SQVTM, CDR2 ANQGSEA. The V gene lost 4 bases and the J gene lost 1 base, with 7 bases spanning the gap. The CDR3 consists of 12 residues. Here the CDR3 DNA reads TGCAGCGTTGTGGGGAGCCAAGAGACCCAGTACTTC. Its protein product is CSVVGSQETQYF.

The rearrangement uses TRBV2 and TRBJ2-5, with TRBD2 as a possible D gene (7 bases). The end of the DNA is better explained by TRBJ2-7, so the J call may be wrong. The CDR3 loop spans 16 amino acids. CDR1 is SNHLY and CDR2 is FYNNEI in the germline V gene. CDR3 sequence: CASSEAGRGATYEQYF. The CDR3, as DNA: TGTGCCAGCAGTGAAGCTGGGAGGGGGGCTACCTACGAGCAGTACTTC.

The chain combines TRBV18 with TRBJ2-2, with unresolved D. Germline-derived CDR1 and CDR2 are KGHSH and LQKENI. With 6 bases removed from V and 6 bases from J, the gap between germline ends came to 17 bases. The CDR3 is 15 amino acids. CDR3 protein: CASSPLLGEPGELFF. DNA for the CDR3: TGTGCCAGCTCCCCGCTCCTGGGCGAACCCGGGGAGCTGTTTTTT.

A few counts support this clone. The chain employs TRBV7-9 and TRBJ1-2; 7 bases match TRBD1. Germline CDR1 and CDR2: SEHNR and FQNEAQ (reference sequence). With 3 bases clipped from V and 4 bases from J, the junction kept 11 bases outside the gene matches. This CDR3 has 16 amino acids. CDR3 sequence (DNA): TGTGCCAGCAGCTTCACCGGGACAGCACGACTCTATGGCTACACCTTC. The encoded protein is CASSFTGTARLYGYTF. Looking up the rest from reference TRBV7-9 and TRBJ1-2 gives the full variable domain: DTGVSQNPRHKITKRGQNVTFRCDPISEHNRLYWYRQTLGQGPEFLTYFQNEAQLEKSRLLSDRFSAERPKGSFSTLEIQRTEQGDSAMYLCASSFTGTARLYGYTFGSGTRLTVV.

The CDR3 spells CASSLDGRGAFF. For the CDR3, the DNA is TGCGCCAGCAGCTTGGACGGTAGGGGAGCTTTCTTT. V and J are TRBV5-1 and TRBJ1-1; maybe TRBD1 (5 bases). The CDR3 is 12 amino acids. The germline V and J ends were trimmed by 0 bases and 10 bases, with 10 bases remaining between them. Germline loops: CDR1 SGHRS, CDR2 YFSETQ.

The chain links TRBV27 to TRBJ2-5, with TRBD2 as a possible D gene (7 bases). Germline V gives CDR1 MNHEY, CDR2 SMNVEV (reference sequence). This CDR3 comprises 14 residues. V was clipped by 5 bases and J by 7 bases, with 17 bases between them. The CDR3 loop is CASSTSGGRGTQYF. CDR3 nucleotides: TGTGCCAGCAGTACCTCGGGGGGCCGGGGGACCCAGTACTTC.

The chain has TRBV4-1 and TRBJ1-2; possible D gene TRBD1, 5 bases. CDR3 length: 15 residues. The germline CDR1 and CDR2 sequences are MGHRA and YSYEKL. V lost 2 bases, J lost 3 bases, and 13 bases lay in between. The DNA of the CDR3 is TGCGCCAGCAGCCAATTTGCTTCGGGGGACTATGGCTACACCTTC. It is translated as CASSQFASGDYGYTF.

The table lists this clone with a few counts. J is TRBJ1-1 and V is TRBV7-2; D is ambiguous. The CDR3 spans 14 residues. From germline, CDR1 is SGHTA and CDR2 FQGNSA. The V gene lost 6 bases and the J gene lost 0 bases, with 11 bases spanning the gap. CDR3 in amino acids: CASSRNSMNTEAFF. Written as DNA, the CDR3 is TGTGCCAGCAGTCGAAACAGCATGAACACTGAAGCTTTCTTT. The complete variable domain, with remaining parts taken from reference TRBV7-2 and TRBJ1-1, reads GAGVSQSPSNKVTEKGKDVELRCDPISGHTALYWYRQSLGQGLEFLIYFQGNSAPDKSGLPSDRFSAERTGGSVSTLTIQRTQQEDSAVYLCASSRNSMNTEAFFGQGTRLTVV.

This clone was observed a handful of times. The rearrangement uses TRBV5-1 and TRBJ2-7; possibly TRBD2 for D (5 bases). Germline assignment: CDR1 SGHRS and CDR2 YFSETQ. This CDR3 comprises 13 residues. V lost 4 bases and J 7 bases, leaving 15 bases between the germline ends. The CDR3 DNA sequence: TGCGCCAGCAGCCCCCAGACCCGCGGGGAGCAGTACTTC. Protein sequence: CASSPQTRGEQYF.

This clone has a count of ten or more. V gene TRBV4-3 combines with J gene TRBJ2-2; D is perhaps TRBD1 (5 bases). V lost 4 bases, J lost 1 base, and 10 bases lay in between. Germline CDR1 and CDR2: LGHNA and YSLEER. The CDR3 totals 15 residues. The CDR3 bases are TGCGCCAGCAGCCGTTATAGGGGGAACACCGGGGAGCTGTTTTTT. Its translation: CASSRYRGNTGELFF.

V and J are TRBV4-3 and TRBJ2-7, with 9 bases lining up with TRBD1. The germline V gene has CDR1 LGHNA and CDR2 YSLEER. Trimming at V came to 3 bases and at J to 6 bases, leaving 6 bases not matched to a gene. The CDR3 loop spans 14 amino acids. CDR3: CASSHDRGKPEQYF. Written as DNA, the CDR3 is TGCGCCAGCAGCCACGACAGGGGGAAGCCCGAGCAGTACTTC.

A few counts support this clone. The chain joins TRBV11-3 to TRBJ2-2; D gene unclear. Trimming left V 1 base short and J 5 bases short, with 5 bases between. Germline V gene lookup returns CDR1 SGHNT and CDR2 YENEEA. The CDR3 has 13 amino acids. CDR3 nucleotide sequence: TGTGCCAGCAGCTTAGCGGAGACCGGGGAGCTGTTTTTT. Translating it yields CASSLAETGELFF.

V usage is TRBV7-9 and J usage is TRBJ2-3; D might be TRBD2 (6 bases). V was pared by 8 bases and J by 0 bases, with 9 bases between. Germline CDR1 is SEHNR and CDR2 is FQNEAQ (reference sequence). This CDR3 is 13 amino acids long. The chain's CDR3 is CASRETSTDTQYF. For the CDR3, the DNA is TGTGCCAGCCGGGAGACTAGCACAGATACGCAGTATTTT.

The CDR3 loop is CASSQAANTGELFF. CDR3 in DNA: TGCGCCAGCAGCCAAGCGGCGAACACCGGGGAGCTGTTTTTT. The rearrangement links TRBV4-1 to TRBJ2-2; D is unresolved. V lost 1 base and J 0 bases, leaving 3 bases between the germline ends. CDR3 length equals 14 residues. Germline V CDR1 and CDR2: MGHRA, YSYEKL.

The gene calls are TRBV5-4 and TRBJ1-2; possible D gene TRBD1, 6 bases. This CDR3 spans 13 amino acids. V was pared by 4 bases and J by 4 bases, with 11 bases between. Germline V gene data show CDR1 as SGHNT and CDR2 as YYREEE (reference sequence). The CDR3: CASSPGQSYGYTF. The CDR3 DNA follows: TGTGCCAGCAGCCCCGGACAGTCCTATGGCTACACCTTC.

The genes are TRBV7-6 and TRBJ2-2, with 9 positions matching TRBD2. Germline loops: CDR1 SGHVS, CDR2 FNYEAQ. The CDR3 extends over 17 amino acids. Losses at the gene ends were 5 bases for V and 3 bases for J; bases not matched to a gene: 10. The DNA of the CDR3 is TGTGCCAGCAGCCTCAGATCTAGCGGGGCCTACACCGGGGAGCTGTTTTTT. It specifies CASSLRSSGAYTGELFF.

The chain links TRBV19 to TRBJ1-2; 7 bases are shared with TRBD1. V lost 6 bases and J lost 5; bases outside the gene matches: 12. Looked up from germline, CDR1 is LNHDA and CDR2 is SQIVND (reference sequence). CDR3 length: 15 amino acids. The CDR3 protein is CASSPDREVGYGYTF. The CDR3, as DNA: TGTGCCAGTAGCCCCGACAGGGAAGTAGGGTATGGCTACACCTTC.

The chain recombines TRBV10-3 with TRBJ2-5; TRBD1 might be the D (7 bases). Germline values: CDR1 ENHRY, CDR2 SYGVKD. V dropped 4 bases and J dropped 4 bases, with 10 bases sitting between them. This CDR3 has 13 amino acids. CDR3 residues: CAISGQGGETQYF. CDR3 bases: TGTGCCATCAGTGGACAGGGAGGAGAGACCCAGTACTTC.

The chain carries TRBV7-2 and TRBJ2-5; D ambiguous. The CDR3 is 16 amino acids. Germline CDR1 reads SGHTA; CDR2 reads FQGNSA. Trimming took off 2 bases at V and 5 bases at J, with 18 bases between the two ends. The CDR3 protein is CASSLIIRIHGETQYF. The CDR3 DNA follows: TGTGCCAGCAGCTTAATTATCAGGATCCATGGGGAGACCCAGTACTTC. The full variable domain, its missing parts supplied by reference TRBV7-2 and TRBJ2-5, is GAGVSQSPSNKVTEKGKDVELRCDPISGHTALYWYRQSLGQGLEFLIYFQGNSAPDKSGLPSDRFSAERTGGSVSTLTIQRTQQEDSAVYLCASSLIIRIHGETQYFGPGTRLLVL.

The V gene is TRBV10-1, the J gene TRBJ2-2; TRBD2 matches 9 bases. V shed 10 bases, J shed 5 bases, and the junction held 11 bases outside the gene matches. The CDR3 extends over 15 amino acids. Germline CDR1 is WNHNN and CDR2 is SYGVQD (reference sequence). CDR3 DNA sequence: TGCGCCATCCGATCTAGCGGGACAAATACCGGGGAGCTGTTTTTT. It codes for CAIRSSGTNTGELFF.

The CDR3 reads CASRFGTGPIYEQYF. The CDR3 DNA is TGTGCCAGCAGGTTTGGCACAGGGCCAATCTACGAGCAGTACTTC. V and J are TRBV11-2 and TRBJ2-7; possibly TRBD1 for D (6 bases). The germline V and J ends were trimmed by 6 bases and 3 bases, with 18 bases remaining between them. Germline V lookup: CDR1 SGHAT, CDR2 FQNNGV. This CDR3 is built from 15 residues.

The gene calls are TRBV9 and TRBJ2-1; 11 bases align to TRBD2. The V and J ends lost 0 bases and 4 bases, in that order; junction bases with no gene match: 6. The CDR3 spans 17 residues. Germline CDR1 reads SGDLS; CDR2 reads YYNGEE. CDR3 in amino acids: CASSVATGLAVYNEQFF. The CDR3 region has the DNA TGTGCCAGCAGCGTAGCTACGGGACTAGCGGTTTACAATGAGCAGTTCTTC.